The 13 T cell receptor beta chains given below trace back to one sample, sequenced in a study of graft-versus-host responses after intestinal transplantation. TCRdb keeps only in-frame clones here, not all; method: immunoSEQ multiplex PCR. The table records 50,000 or so clones, around nine tenths of them present only once. Material: PBMCs, obtained 118 days after intestinal transplantation. The receptors come from a human patient who received an intestinal transplant, so some T cells may come from the graft donor.

V is TRBV28 and J is TRBJ2-7; D perhaps matches TRBD1 (6 bases). With 4 bases removed from V and 1 base from J, the gap between germline ends came to 14 bases. The CDR3 consists of 15 residues. Germline V lookup: CDR1 MDHEN, CDR2 SYDVKM. CDR3 sequence (DNA): TGTGCCAGCAGTTCCGGCGGACAGTCTTCCTACGAGCAGTACTTC. This translates into CASSSGGQSSYEQYF.

V is TRBV28 and J is TRBJ2-7; weak D call: TRBD2 (7 bases). The CDR3 is 12 residues long. Germline V gene sequence: CDR1 MDHEN, CDR2 SYDVKM. Trimming removed 8 bases at V and 7 bases at J, with 15 bases between. The CDR3 nucleotides are TGTGCCAGCGGGGGGGCGAATCGGGAGCAGTACTTC. This encodes CASGGANREQYF.

V is TRBV27 and J is TRBJ1-2; perhaps TRBD1 as D (5 bases). This CDR3 contains 14 residues. The V end was cut by 7 bases, the J end by 6 bases, with 18 bases between. Germline CDR1 and CDR2: MNHEY and SMNVEV (reference sequence). The CDR3 region is CASTYSGGLDGYTF. The CDR3 nucleotides are TGTGCCAGCACCTATAGCGGGGGGTTGGATGGCTACACCTTC.

The chain joins TRBV7-6 to TRBJ2-3, with 9 positions matching TRBD1. The ends lost 5 bases at V and 4 bases at J; junction bases unmatched: 7. The germline CDR1 and CDR2 sequences are SGHVS and FNYEAQ. The CDR3 has 15 amino acids. The CDR3 coding sequence is TGTGCCAGCAGCCAATTCACAGGGGGCGCAGATACGCAGTATTTT. Translated: CASSQFTGGADTQYF.

Comment on this clone: The junction differs from germline at one of its ends, possibly a read error. J is TRBJ1-5 and V is TRBV20-1; the match to TRBD1 covers 9 bases. Germline assignment: CDR1 DFQATT and CDR2 SNEGSKA (reference sequence). The CDR3 runs 11 residues. DNA of the CDR3: TGCAGTGCTAGAGGGGGGGACAGGGTCGGCTTT. Its translation is CSARGGDRVGF.

The chain has TRBV11-2 and TRBJ2-7, with D perhaps matching TRBD1 (5 bases). V lost 0 bases to trimming and J lost 6 bases, with 6 bases between them. CDR1 SGHAT and CDR2 FQNNGV come from the germline V gene. The CDR3 runs 12 residues. The CDR3 DNA follows: TGTGCCAGCAGCTTAGAAGGGGCCGAGCAGTACTTC. Residues: CASSLEGAEQYF.

This chain connects TRBV4-1 to TRBJ2-7; 12 bases line up with TRBD1. V lost 4 bases, J lost 7 bases, and 11 bases stayed unmatched. This CDR3 contains 16 residues. Germline CDR1 and CDR2: MGHRA and YSYEKL. The CDR3 DNA follows: TGCGCCAGCAGCCGGGGGGGACAGGGGGCGCTGAGTGAGCAGTACTTC. It specifies CASSRGGQGALSEQYF.

The CDR3 region has the DNA TGTGCCAGTAGTATAGCGGAAGAATTTAATCAGCCCCAGCATTTT. Its protein is CASSIAEEFNQPQHF. The chain has TRBV19 and TRBJ1-5; no firm D call. This CDR3 is built from 15 residues. V was clipped by 1 base and J by 4 bases, with 11 bases between them. CDR1 is LNHDA, CDR2 SQIVND, per germline (reference sequence).

The chain uses TRBV7-9 and TRBJ1-6; TRBD1 matches at 9 bases. From germline, CDR1 is SEHNR and CDR2 FQNEAQ (reference sequence). The CDR3 has 16 residues. V shed 5 bases and J 7 bases; nucleotides not matched to a gene: 9. CDR3 sequence reads: CASSLGQGSRNSPLHF. In nucleotides, the CDR3 is TGTGCCAGCAGCCTGGGACAGGGTTCAAGAAATTCACCCCTCCACTTT.

This chain uses TRBV18 with TRBJ2-5; D possibly corresponds to TRBD2 (5 bases). Germline CDR1 reads KGHSH; CDR2 reads LQKENI. The CDR3 loop spans 14 amino acids. V was cut by 6 bases and J by 5 bases, with 16 bases left in between. The CDR3 bases are TGTGCCAGCTCGCCCACTAGGTCCCAGGAGACCCAGTACTTC. Protein: CASSPTRSQETQYF.

The chain employs TRBV7-8 and TRBJ2-7; 11 nucleotides agree with TRBD1. The CDR3 covers 17 residues. The J segment lost 1 base and the V segment lost 3 bases, leaving 8 bases of the junction unmatched. Per germline, CDR1 SGHVS and CDR2 FQNEAQ. DNA of the CDR3: TGTGCCAGCAGCTTGGGGACAGGGGGTCTTTTTTCCTACGAGCAGTACTTC. Its protein product is CASSLGTGGLFSYEQYF. Full variable domain (remainder filled in from reference TRBV7-8 and TRBJ2-7): GAGVSQSPRYKVAKRGQDVALRCDPISGHVSLFWYQQALGQGPEFLTYFQNEAQLDKSGLPSDRFFAERPEGSVSTLKIQRTQQEDSAVYLCASSLGTGGLFSYEQYFGPGTRLTVT.

J is TRBJ2-5 and V is TRBV5-1; D is undetermined. CDR1 and CDR2 from the germline V gene are SGHRS and YFSETQ. This CDR3 is 13 amino acids long. V was shortened by 4 bases and J by 1 base, with 8 bases between the two germline ends. CDR3 sequence: CASSRSFQETQYF. CDR3 nucleotides: TGCGCCAGCAGCAGGAGCTTCCAAGAGACCCAGTACTTC.

This chain connects TRBV18 to TRBJ1-1; the D is unclear. CDR3 size: 11 residues. Germline CDR1 and CDR2: KGHSH and LQKENI. The V end was cut by 8 bases, the J end by 3 bases, with 7 bases between. CDR3 residues: CASLGDTEAFF. As DNA, the CDR3 is TGTGCCAGCCTCGGGGACACTGAAGCTTTCTTT. The full variable domain, its missing parts supplied by reference TRBV18 and TRBJ1-1, is NAGVMQNPRHLVRRRGQEARLRCSPMKGHSHVYWYRQLPEEGLKFMVYLQKENIIDESGMPKERFSAEFPKEGPSILRIQQVVRGDSAAYFCASLGDTEAFFGQGTRLTVV.